This TCR beta chain was sequenced during a study of T-cell memory formation after mild COVID-19. With constant-segment primers, 5'RACE yielded cDNA libraries of TCR alpha and TCR beta that carried sample barcodes and UMIs. One entry per CDR3 protein, called by TCRdb with MiXCR from the 5' RACE reads. The sample contains 50,000 or so distinct CDR3 sequences, 12% of which appear only once. This clonotype has a handful of counts. V was pared by 1 base and J by 2 bases, with 1 base of the junction left unmatched. This CDR3 comprises 15 residues. Germline V lookup: CDR1 MGHRA, CDR2 YSYEKL. V usage is TRBV4-1 and J usage is TRBJ2-2; 7 bases fit TRBD1. Sequenced material: PBMCs or a T cell subset sorted from them (not recorded which). The sequence was obtained from a man between 18 and 35 years old who had mild COVID-19 (a few samples of this study predate the infection). Cell type and time point are not known. The CDR3 DNA reads TGCGCCAGCAGCCAAGGACAGGGAAACACCGGGGAGCTGTTTTTT. Its protein is CASSQGQGNTGELFF.